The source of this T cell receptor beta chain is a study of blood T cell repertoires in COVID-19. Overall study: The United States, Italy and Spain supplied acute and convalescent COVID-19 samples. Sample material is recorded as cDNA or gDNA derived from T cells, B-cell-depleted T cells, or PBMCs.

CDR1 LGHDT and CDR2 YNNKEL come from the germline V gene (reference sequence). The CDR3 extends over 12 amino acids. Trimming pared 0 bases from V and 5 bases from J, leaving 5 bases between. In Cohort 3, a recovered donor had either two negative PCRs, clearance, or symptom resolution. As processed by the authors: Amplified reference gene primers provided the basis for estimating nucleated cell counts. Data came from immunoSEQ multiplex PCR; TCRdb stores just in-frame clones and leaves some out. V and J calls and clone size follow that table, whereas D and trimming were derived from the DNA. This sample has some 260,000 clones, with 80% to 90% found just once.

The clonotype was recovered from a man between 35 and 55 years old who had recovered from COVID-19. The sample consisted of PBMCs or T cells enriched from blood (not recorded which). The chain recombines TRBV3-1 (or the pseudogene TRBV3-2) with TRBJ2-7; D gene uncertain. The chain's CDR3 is CASSQDQNEQYF. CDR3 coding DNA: TGTGCCAGCAGCCAAGATCAGAACGAGCAGTACTTC.